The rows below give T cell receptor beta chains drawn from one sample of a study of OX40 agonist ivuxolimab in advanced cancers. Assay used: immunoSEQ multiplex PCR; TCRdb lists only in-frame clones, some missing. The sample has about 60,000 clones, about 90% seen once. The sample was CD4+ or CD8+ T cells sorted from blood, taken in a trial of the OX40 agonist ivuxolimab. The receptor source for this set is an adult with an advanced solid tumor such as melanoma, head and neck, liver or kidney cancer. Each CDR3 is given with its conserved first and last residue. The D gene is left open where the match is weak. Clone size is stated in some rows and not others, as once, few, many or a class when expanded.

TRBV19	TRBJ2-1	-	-	TGTGCCAGTAGTCCCCGGGGCGGAACCTCCTACAATGAGCAGTTCTTC	CASSPRGGTSYNEQFF
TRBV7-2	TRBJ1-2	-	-	TGTGCCAGCAGCCCACAAAAGGCTTACTATGGCTACACCTTC	CASSPQKAYYGYTF
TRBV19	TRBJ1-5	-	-	TGTGCCAGTATGGGCAGCCTAGGTAGCAATCAGCCCCAGCATTTT	CASMGSLGSNQPQHF
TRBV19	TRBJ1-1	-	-	TGTGCCAGTAGTAAATTGGGGCTCGGTACTGAAGCTTTCTTT	CASSKLGLGTEAFF
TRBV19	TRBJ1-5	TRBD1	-	TGTGCCAGTAAGGGGGCAACGGGGAGCAATCAGCCCCAGCATTTT	CASKGATGSNQPQHF
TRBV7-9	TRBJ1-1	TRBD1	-	TGTGCCAGCAGCGCCCCCGGGACAGGGTCGGGCACTGAAGCTTTCTTT	CASSAPGTGSGTEAFF
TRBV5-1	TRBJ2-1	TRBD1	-	TGCGCCAGCAGCTTACCCGGGACAGGGGACAATGAGCAGTTCTTC	CASSLPGTGDNEQFF
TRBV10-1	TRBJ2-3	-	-	TGCGCCAGCAGTGAGCGGGGCATCGCAGATACGCAGTATTTT	CASSERGIADTQYF
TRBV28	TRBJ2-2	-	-	TGTGCCAGCAGTTTATATCCGGGAGAAAACACCGGGGAGCTGTTTTTT	CASSLYPGENTGELFF
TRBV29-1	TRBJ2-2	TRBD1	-	TGCAGCGTTAAGTCTCCGGGACAGCTGAACACCGGGGAGCTGTTTTTT	CSVKSPGQLNTGELFF
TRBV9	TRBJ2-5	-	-	TGTGCCAGCAGCGTAACCTCCCGGCCAGTACAGGGACAAGAGACCCAGTACTTC	CASSVTSRPVQGQETQYF
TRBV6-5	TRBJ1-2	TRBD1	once	TGTGCCAGCAGTGAGGGGGCGGCCTATGGCTACACCTTC	CASSEGAAYGYTF
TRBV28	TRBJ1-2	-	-	TGTGCCAGCAGCCCCGACAGTAACTATGGCTACACCTTC	CASSPDSNYGYTF
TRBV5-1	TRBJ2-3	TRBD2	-	TGCGCCAGCAGTCCCATAGCGGGAAGAGATACGCAGTATTTT	CASSPIAGRDTQYF
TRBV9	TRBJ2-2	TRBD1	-	TGTGCCAGCAGCGTGCAGGGGGCGGGGACCGGGGAGCTGTTTTTT	CASSVQGAGTGELFF
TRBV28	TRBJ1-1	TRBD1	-	TGTGCCAGCAGCCTAGGGACAGCCAACACTGAAGCTTTCTTT	CASSLGTANTEAFF
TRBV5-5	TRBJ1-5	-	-	TGTGCCAGCAGCTTGGGGGGGGATCAGCCCCAGCATTTT	CASSLGGDQPQHF
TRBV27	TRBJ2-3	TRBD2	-	TGTGCCAGCAGTTACCTAGGACTAGCGGGGGACACAGATACGCAGTATTTT	CASSYLGLAGDTDTQYF
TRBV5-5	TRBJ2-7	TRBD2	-	TGTGCCAGCAGCTCTAGCGGGAGAAGAGAGCAGTACTTC	CASSSSGRREQYF
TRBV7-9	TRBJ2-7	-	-	TGTGCCAGCAGCTCCGGACAGTTTTACGAGCAGTACTTC	CASSSGQFYEQYF
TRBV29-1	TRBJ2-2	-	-	TGCAGCGTTAAACCCAATGTCGGGGAGCTGTTTTTT	CSVKPNVGELFF
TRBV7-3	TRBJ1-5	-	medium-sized	TGTGCCAGCAGCTTGATGCCAAGCAATCAGCCCCAGCATTTT	CASSLMPSNQPQHF
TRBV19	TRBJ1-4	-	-	TGTGCCAGTAGTAGTAATTCACAGAGCCCTAGGGAAAAACTGTTTTTT	CASSSNSQSPREKLFF
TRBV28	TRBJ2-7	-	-	TGTGCCAGCAGTTTAATAAGGGGGGGATACGAGCAGTACTTC	CASSLIRGGYEQYF
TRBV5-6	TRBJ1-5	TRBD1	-	TGTGCCAGCAGCTTGTACGACAGGGTGGATCAGCCCCAGCATTTT	CASSLYDRVDQPQHF
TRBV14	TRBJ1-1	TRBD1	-	TGTGCCAGCAGCCGATCAGGGGGCTGGACTGAAGCTTTCTTT	CASSRSGGWTEAFF
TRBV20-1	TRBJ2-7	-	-	TGCAGTGCTAGACGGAGCCTCGAGCAGTACTTC	CSARRSLEQYF
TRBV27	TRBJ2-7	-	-	TGTGCCAGCAGTTTAACGACAGGTTCCTACGAGCAGTACTTC	CASSLTTGSYEQYF
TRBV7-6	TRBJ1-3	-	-	TGTGCCAGCAGCGGCGTCGGGATGACCTCTGGAAACACCATATATTTT	CASSGVGMTSGNTIYF
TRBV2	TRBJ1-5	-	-	TGTGCCAGCATGGGGCTCGGTAGCAATCAGCCCCAGCATTTT	CASMGLGSNQPQHF
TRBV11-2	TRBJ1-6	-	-	TGTGCCAGCAGCCCCTCTGGACGCCAGGGCTCCTATAATTCACCCCTCCACTTT	CASSPSGRQGSYNSPLHF
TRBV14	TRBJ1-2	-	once	TGTGCCAGCAGGTCGACAGCCTATGGCTACACCTTC	CASRSTAYGYTF
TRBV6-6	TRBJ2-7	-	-	TGTGCCAGCGGACGCACACAGTTCTACGAGCAGTACTTC	CASGRTQFYEQYF
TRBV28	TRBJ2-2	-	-	TGTGCCAGCAGTTTTGAGCAGGGGCGGACCGGGGAGCTGTTTTTT	CASSFEQGRTGELFF
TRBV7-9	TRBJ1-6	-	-	TGTGCCAGCAGCTTGGGTATGCCACCCCTCCACTTT	CASSLGMPPLHF
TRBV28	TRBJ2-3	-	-	TGTGCCAGCAGTTCCCAGCCGGGTGCGGGGATTACGCAGTATTTT	CASSSQPGAGITQYF
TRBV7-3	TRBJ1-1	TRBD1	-	TGTGCCAGCAGCTTACAAACAGGGGGGTACACTGAAGCTTTCTTT	CASSLQTGGYTEAFF
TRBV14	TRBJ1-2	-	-	TGTGCCAGCTCCCCCCTCGGGGGGAACTATGGCTACACCTTC	CASSPLGGNYGYTF
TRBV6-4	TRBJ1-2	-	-	TGTGCCAGCAGCCAAGAAAGAGGGGGTAACTATGGCTACACCTTC	CASSQERGGNYGYTF
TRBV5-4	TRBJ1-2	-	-	TGTGCCAGCAGCTCCCCAGGGAGTGGCCGGGGAGGCTACACCTTC	CASSSPGSGRGGYTF
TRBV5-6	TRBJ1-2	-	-	TGTGCCAGCAGCCCGGCAGGGCCGAACTATGGCTACACCTTC	CASSPAGPNYGYTF
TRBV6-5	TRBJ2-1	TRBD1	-	TGTGCCAGCAGTTACTCGACCCGACAGGGACACAATGAGCAGTTCTTC	CASSYSTRQGHNEQFF
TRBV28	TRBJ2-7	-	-	TGTGCCAGCACTCAGAAACTCCTCCCTGGAGACTACGAGCAGTACTTC	CASTQKLLPGDYEQYF
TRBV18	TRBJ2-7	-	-	TGTGCCAGCTCACCGAACAGGGCCCTGAGCTCCTACGAGCAGTACTTC	CASSPNRALSSYEQYF
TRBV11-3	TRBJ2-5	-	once	TGTGCCAGCAGCGGAAAGGGGGGAGAGACCCAGTACTTC	CASSGKGGETQYF
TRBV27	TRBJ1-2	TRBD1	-	TGTGCCAGCACCCCAAGCGACAGGGGGACCTATGGCTACACCTTC	CASTPSDRGTYGYTF